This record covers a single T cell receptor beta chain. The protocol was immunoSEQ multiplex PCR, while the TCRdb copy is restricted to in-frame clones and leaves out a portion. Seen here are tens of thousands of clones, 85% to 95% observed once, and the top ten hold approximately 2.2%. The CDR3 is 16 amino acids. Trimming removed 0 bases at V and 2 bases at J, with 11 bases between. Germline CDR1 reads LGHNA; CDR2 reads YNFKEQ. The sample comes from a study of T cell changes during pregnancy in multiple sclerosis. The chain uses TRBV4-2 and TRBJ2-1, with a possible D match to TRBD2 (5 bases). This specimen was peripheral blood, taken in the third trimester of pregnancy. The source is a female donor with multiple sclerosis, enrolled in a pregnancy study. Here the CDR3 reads CASSQDAQEAYNEQFF. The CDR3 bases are TGTGCCAGCAGCCAAGATGCCCAGGAGGCCTACAATGAGCAGTTCTTC.